The source of this TCR beta chain is a study of blood T cells in healthy people across ages. Looking at the study overall: There was about one barcoded beta molecule captured by template switching per two T cells.

CDR1 and CDR2 from the germline V gene are MNHNS and SASEGT. This CDR3 has 14 amino acids. The V and J ends lost 7 bases and 3 bases respectively, with 15 bases between them. This clonotype showed up just a few times. The authors ran a second PCR of 7 to 11 cycles using a sample-barcoded 5' primer and a J-beta primer mix. TCRdb fed the 5' RACE reads into MiXCR, producing one record per CDR3 protein. This table has 500,000 to 600,000 distinct CDR3 sequences, roughly 28% appearing once. The chain joins TRBV6-1 to TRBJ2-5; D is unclear. The source material was blood. The receptor was derived from a woman aged 70 to 79 in good health. For the CDR3, the DNA is TGTGCCAGCATGGGTTGGGAACGGGAAGAGACCCAGTACTTC. Residues: CASMGWEREETQYF.